Presented here are 17 T cell receptor beta chains from one specimen sequenced in a study of CD8+ T cells in alopecia areata. cDNA prepared by RNA extraction and subsequent reverse transcription served as the template for sequencing. The assay was immunoSEQ multiplex PCR, and TCRdb's table has in-frame clones only and misses some. The sample lists about 92,000 clones, around 44% occurring once. The treatment denotes: oral pan-JAK inhibitor, 5-10 mg twice daily. Here the sequenced sample was CD8+ T cells sorted from blood, taken at week 24, from a patient treated with tofacitinib. These receptor sequences come from a human donor with alopecia areata.

V and J are TRBV21-1 and TRBJ2-2; the DNA was not used to check the table's D call, TRBD2. TRBV21-1 is tagged as a pseudogene. This CDR3 contains 14 residues. The CDR3 loop is CARQREGGTGELFF. CDR3 bases: TGTGCCAGACAGCGGGAGGGTGGCACCGGGGAGCTGTTTTTT.

V gene TRBV9 combines with J gene TRBJ2-1; 10 nucleotides align to TRBD2. V trimming: 4 bases; J trimming: 6 bases; junction bases outside the gene matches: 10. Germline V gene sequence: CDR1 SGDLS, CDR2 YYNGEE. The CDR3 has 16 residues. The chain's CDR3 is CASSPSGRAVGNEQFF. Written as DNA, the CDR3 is TGTGCCAGCAGCCCGAGCGGGAGGGCTGTGGGCAATGAGCAGTTCTTC.

This sequence joins TRBV4-3 and TRBJ2-6, with D tentatively TRBD1 or TRBD2 (6 bases each). V was clipped by 3 bases and J by 0 bases, with 15 bases between them. Germline lookup yields CDR1 LGHNA and CDR2 YSLEER. The CDR3 length is 18 residues. The CDR3 bases are TGCGCCAGCAGCCACTCTCGGGGGCGGTCCTCTGGGGCCAACGTCCTGACTTTC. It translates to CASSHSRGRSSGANVLTF.

V and J are TRBV30 and TRBJ2-2; D not certain. The germline V gene encodes CDR1 GTSNPN and CDR2 SVGIG (reference sequence). Trimming removed 6 bases from V and 4 bases from J, with 12 bases in between. The CDR3 extends over 13 amino acids. Here the CDR3 reads CACLQAATGELFF. The CDR3 coding sequence is TGTGCCTGCTTGCAAGCAGCCACCGGGGAGCTGTTTTTT.

The V and J genes are TRBV25-1 and TRBJ2-7; 9 nucleotides line up with TRBD1. The CDR3 is made up of 14 amino acids. The junction had 6 bases not matched to a gene; V was cut back by 3 bases and J by 6 bases. The germline gives CDR1 MGHDK, CDR2 SYGVNS. The CDR3 region has the DNA TGTGCCAGCAGTGACCCGGACAGGGGTGGCGAGCAGTACTTC. Its protein is CASSDPDRGGEQYF.

The V gene is TRBV28, the J gene TRBJ2-1; 7 bases align to TRBD1. CDR3 length equals 14 residues. Per germline, CDR1 MDHEN and CDR2 SYDVKM. With 6 bases clipped from V and 8 bases from J, the junction kept 10 bases outside the gene matches. DNA of the CDR3: TGTGCCAGCAGCGTAGACAGGGCGGGCGATGAGCAGTTCTTC. Translated, it gives CASSVDRAGDEQFF.

V and J are TRBV19 and TRBJ2-1, with 8 positions matching TRBD2. V lost 5 bases and J lost 0; bases outside the gene matches: 3. The CDR3 covers 15 residues. Germline V gives CDR1 LNHDA, CDR2 SQIVND (reference sequence). CDR3 region: CASSPGGSSYNEQFF. CDR3 bases: TGTGCCAGTAGTCCGGGAGGGAGCTCCTACAATGAGCAGTTCTTC.

The chain joins TRBV9 to TRBJ2-3; perhaps D is TRBD1 or TRBD2 (6 bases each). Germline V gene sequence: CDR1 SGDLS, CDR2 YYNGEE. This CDR3 contains 14 residues. V was shortened by 4 bases and J by 5 bases, with 14 bases between the two germline ends. The CDR3 here is CASSINRGQDTQYF. CDR3 sequence (DNA): TGTGCCAGCAGCATTAACCGGGGGCAAGATACGCAGTATTTT.

This rearrangement joins TRBV5-1 to TRBJ2-1; 12 bases fit TRBD2. CDR3 length: 16 amino acids. The germline CDR1 and CDR2 sequences are SGHRS and YFSETQ. V gave up 0 bases and J gave up 8 bases; unmatched junction bases: 6. This chain's CDR3 is CASSLVPSGRGDEQFF. CDR3 DNA: TGCGCCAGCAGCTTGGTGCCTAGCGGGAGGGGGGATGAGCAGTTCTTC.

This clone showed up many times. V gene TRBV5-6 combines with J gene TRBJ1-2; D ambiguous. This CDR3 contains 15 residues. Deletions cut 1 base from V and 0 bases from J, with 10 bases between. CDR1 is SGHDT and CDR2 is YYEEEE in the germline V gene. The CDR3 coding sequence is TGTGCCAGCAGCTTGCCGGCCGTAGCTAACTATGGCTACACCTTC. Its translation: CASSLPAVANYGYTF.

There are a few counts of this clone. The chain uses TRBV27 and TRBJ1-2, with D possibly matching TRBD1 (6 bases). The CDR3 has 17 residues. V lost 5 bases, J lost 7 bases, and 26 bases lay in between. Germline loops: CDR1 MNHEY, CDR2 SMNVEV (reference sequence). The CDR3 nucleotides read TGTGCCAGCAGTCCCAGAGGGTTATGGGGGGGCATGAGTGGCTACACCTTC. Translation gives CASSPRGLWGGMSGYTF.

The count of this clone is one. The rearrangement joins TRBV6-6 to TRBJ2-7; weak D call: TRBD2 (5 bases). Per germline, CDR1 MNHNY and CDR2 SVGAGI (reference sequence). Trimming took 6 bases from V and 6 from J, leaving 15 bases between them. The CDR3 is made up of 13 amino acids. The DNA for the CDR3 is TGTGCCAGCAGGCCTCCCGAGGGAGTCGAGCAGTACTTC. It encodes CASRPPEGVEQYF.

This chain links TRBV4-1 with TRBJ2-3, with 11 bases matching TRBD2. The germline gives CDR1 MGHRA, CDR2 YSYEKL. V lost 1 base to trimming and J lost 6 bases; unmatched junction nucleotides: 9. The CDR3 has 17 amino acids. Written as DNA, the CDR3 is TGCGCCAGCAGCCAAGCGCTAGCGGGAGGCACTCCCGATACGCAGTATTTT. It is translated as CASSQALAGGTPDTQYF.

V is TRBV30 and J is TRBJ2-2; TRBD1 matches 9 bases. CDR3 length: 13 residues. Germline V gene sequence: CDR1 GTSNPN, CDR2 SVGIG (reference sequence). V lost 5 bases and J lost 3; bases outside the gene matches: 1. This CDR3 is CAWDRGDTGELFF. CDR3 sequence (DNA): TGTGCCTGGGACAGGGGGGACACCGGGGAGCTGTTTTTT.

This clone was seen a few times. The chain couples TRBV5-1 to TRBJ1-2; D is unclear. Deletions cut 3 bases from V and 0 bases from J, with 6 bases between. Germline values: CDR1 SGHRS, CDR2 YFSETQ. CDR3 length: 13 amino acids. CDR3 nucleotides: TGCGCCAGCAGCTACAGAACTAACTATGGCTACACCTTC. This sequence encodes CASSYRTNYGYTF.

The chain employs TRBV14 and TRBJ2-1; 14 nucleotides align to TRBD2. V shed 1 base and J 0 bases; nucleotides not matched to a gene: 8. CDR3 length: 20 amino acids. Germline V gene lookup returns CDR1 SGHDN and CDR2 FVKESK. The CDR3 coding sequence is TGTGCCAGCAGCCAAGTTTGGGGGACTAGCGGGGGAAGCTCCTACAATGAGCAGTTCTTC. This sequence encodes CASSQVWGTSGGSSYNEQFF.

On this clone itself: This likely stems from a read error, as it lies one base from a far larger clone. V usage is TRBV4-1 and J usage is TRBJ2-7; D uncertain. This CDR3 spans 13 amino acids. Germline CDR1 MGHRA, CDR2 YSYEKL. The V end lost 0 bases, the J end lost 7 bases, and 10 bases lay between the germline ends. This CDR3 is CASSQEGSNEQYF. Written as DNA, the CDR3 is TGCGCCAGCAGCCAAGAGGGTTCCAATGAGCAGTACTTC.